This T cell receptor beta chain was found in a study of blood T cell repertoires in COVID-19. Cohorts were based on clinical histories the participants reported. CDR1 and CDR2 (germline): MNHEY, SVGEGT. V lost 5 bases to trimming and J lost 10 bases; unmatched junction nucleotides: 7. The CDR3 loop spans 13 amino acids. TCRdb's copy holds only in-frame clones and misses some; the assay was immunoSEQ multiplex PCR. The table has fewer than 400,000 clones, roughly 90% seen once. The sequenced material came from PBMCs or T cells enriched from blood (not recorded which). The chain joins TRBV6-2 or TRBV6-3 to TRBJ2-1, with 8 bases lining up with TRBD1. The TCR was taken from a woman under 40 who had been exposed to COVID-19. The CDR3 reads CASSDRQGHEQFF. CDR3 sequence (DNA): TGTGCCAGCAGTGATCGACAGGGGCACGAGCAGTTCTTC.